The 13 T cell receptor beta chains in this list originate from one sample, sequenced in a study of blood T cell repertoires in COVID-19. Produced via immunoSEQ multiplex PCR; TCRdb's table is partial and in-frame only. The sample shows some 27,000 clones, 76% of them seen only once. Sequencing was carried out using peripheral blood. The receptors originated from an older man with acute or convalescent COVID-19.

The chain carries TRBV3-1 (or the pseudogene TRBV3-2) and TRBJ2-4; 7 nucleotides line up with TRBD2. Germline trimming cut 1 base from V and 0 bases from J; bases unmatched to any gene: 3. The CDR3 is 16 residues long. From germline, CDR1 is LGHDT and CDR2 YNNKEL (reference sequence). CDR3 region: CASSQGTRRAKNIQYF. As DNA, the CDR3 is TGTGCCAGCAGCCAAGGGACTAGGAGAGCCAAAAACATTCAGTACTTC.

This chain joins TRBV19 and TRBJ2-1, with 9 nucleotides matching TRBD1. CDR1 LNHDA and CDR2 SQIVND come from the germline V gene (reference sequence). The CDR3 has 16 amino acids. V lost 2 bases to trimming and J lost 4 bases; unmatched junction nucleotides: 6. The CDR3 DNA is TGTGCCAGTAGTATACAACGGGACAGGGAGTACAATGAGCAGTTCTTC. Translating it yields CASSIQRDREYNEQFF.

This clone has only a few counts. The V gene is TRBV11-3, the J gene TRBJ2-1; D might be TRBD1 (6 bases). V was cut by 1 base and J by 8 bases, with 15 bases left in between. In germline, CDR1 is SGHNT, CDR2 YENEEA. The CDR3 runs 15 residues. CDR3 protein: CASSLAGQGFDEQFF. The CDR3 bases are TGTGCCAGCAGCTTAGCGGGACAAGGGTTTGATGAGCAGTTCTTC.

The chain employs TRBV9 and TRBJ2-7; D remains unclear. The CDR3 sequence is 13 residues long. CDR1 and CDR2 (germline): SGDLS, YYNGEE. V lost 0 bases and J lost 6, with 10 bases in between. In DNA, the CDR3 is TGTGCCAGCAGCGTAGTGCCGGGTTTCGAGCAGTACTTC. Protein sequence: CASSVVPGFEQYF. Based on the CDR3 plus reference TRBV9 and TRBJ2-7, the full variable domain is DSGVTQTPKHLITATGQRVTLRCSPRSGDLSVYWYQQSLDQGLQFLIQYYNGEERAKGNILERFSAQQFPDLHSELNLSSLELGDSALYFCASSVVPGFEQYFGPGTRLTVT.

The rearrangement links TRBV29-1 to TRBJ1-1; TRBD1 agrees at 8 bases. The germline gives CDR1 SQVTM, CDR2 ANQGSEA. The CDR3 contains 14 residues. Trimming took 4 bases from V and 0 from J; bases not matched to a gene: 4. The CDR3 spells CSVAGGGLNTEAFF. Here the CDR3 DNA reads TGCAGCGTTGCAGGGGGCGGTCTGAACACTGAAGCTTTCTTT.

This chain connects TRBV4-2 to TRBJ2-1; 12 nucleotides line up with TRBD2. The V and J ends lost 1 base and 4 bases, in that order; junction bases with no gene match: 11. The CDR3 length is 19 residues. The germline CDR1 and CDR2 sequences are LGHNA and YNFKEQ. CDR3 in DNA: TGTGCCAGCAGCCAAGGGGACTCTGGGACTAGCGGGTTTTACAATGAGCAGTTCTTC. It specifies CASSQGDSGTSGFYNEQFF.

The chain couples TRBV20-1 to TRBJ1-1, with D unresolved. V gave up 3 bases and J gave up 1 base, with 6 bases separating them. CDR1 is DFQATT, CDR2 SNEGSKA, per germline (reference sequence). This CDR3 has 12 residues. CDR3: CSASPRNTEAFF. The CDR3 coding sequence is TGCAGTGCTAGTCCGAGGAACACTGAAGCTTTCTTT.

This rearrangement joins TRBV28 to TRBJ1-4; TRBD1 matches 7 bases. This CDR3 region has 15 residues. With 1 base clipped from V and 4 bases from J, the junction kept 3 bases outside the gene matches. Germline CDR1 is MDHEN and CDR2 is SYDVKM. CDR3 sequence reads: CASSLSGQHNEKLFF. The CDR3 bases are TGTGCCAGCAGTTTATCGGGACAGCATAATGAAAAACTGTTTTTT.

This clone showed up just once. CDR3 DNA sequence: TGTGCCAGCGCCTCTCCTGGGGGGGACCTGTTTCTCTCCTACAATGAGCAGTTCTTC. Amino acid sequence: CASASPGGDLFLSYNEQFF. V gene TRBV28 combines with J gene TRBJ2-1; TRBD2 matches 7 bases. Trimming at V came to 8 bases and at J to 0 bases, leaving 19 bases not matched to a gene. Per germline, CDR1 MDHEN and CDR2 SYDVKM. The CDR3 runs 19 residues.

The J gene is TRBJ2-5, the V gene TRBV7-3; 9 bases map to TRBD2. V lost 3 bases and J lost 2; bases outside the gene matches: 4. This CDR3 comprises 15 residues. CDR1 and CDR2 from the germline V gene are SGHTA and FQGTGA. CDR3 coding DNA: TGTGCCAGCAGCTTGGGGACTAGCTGGCAAGAGACCCAGTACTTC. Translating it yields CASSLGTSWQETQYF.

This clone was observed a few times. The chain uses TRBV28 and TRBJ2-1; tentative D call: TRBD2 (6 bases). In germline, CDR1 is MDHEN, CDR2 SYDVKM. This CDR3 is 16 amino acids long. The V gene lost 2 bases and the J gene lost 4 bases, with 15 bases spanning the gap. CDR3 sequence reads: CASSLRGMGGYNEQFF. The CDR3, as DNA: TGTGCCAGCAGTTTACGCGGGATGGGAGGATACAATGAGCAGTTCTTC.

The gene calls are TRBV29-1 and TRBJ2-1; 11 nucleotides align to TRBD2. After removal of 4 bases from V and 9 bases from J, the junction contained 8 bases not matched to a gene. Germline V gene sequence: CDR1 SQVTM, CDR2 ANQGSEA. The CDR3 runs to 14 residues. DNA for the CDR3: TGCAGCGTTGCGAAACTAGCGGGGGACACTGAGCAGTTCTTC. This sequence encodes CSVAKLAGDTEQFF.

The chain couples TRBV4-2 to TRBJ1-1; 9 bases fit TRBD1. CDR3 length: 17 residues. J lost 0 bases, V lost 2 bases, and 7 bases had no gene match. Looked up from germline, CDR1 is LGHNA and CDR2 is YNFKEQ. CDR3 coding DNA: TGTGCCAGCAGCCAACTGAAGGACAGGGGATTGAACACTGAAGCTTTCTTT. Encoded protein: CASSQLKDRGLNTEAFF.